A selection of T cell receptor beta chains follows, all from one sample in a study of shared clonotypes between healthy human individuals. Repertoires were generated with immunoSEQ multiplex PCR, while TCRdb's copy carries only in-frame clones and drops some. The table includes 2 million to 2.5 million clones, approximately 90% detected once. Sequenced: naive CD4+ T cells from PBMCs. Receptors originate from a man between 18 and 29 years old in good health. Some clones in this sample may be carry-over from other donors' samples. The CDR3 runs from the conserved cysteine through the conserved F or W. The D gene is left open where the match is weak. Clone sizes are given selectively: once, few, many, or a class where the clone is expanded.

j_call: TRBJ2-1; d_call: -; clone_size: -; v_call: TRBV9; cdr3_nt: TGTGCCAGCAGCCCCCAGGGCACTTACAATGAGCAGTTCTTC; cdr3_aa: CASSPQGTYNEQFF
j_call: TRBJ1-2; d_call: -; clone_size: -; v_call: TRBV5-4; cdr3_nt: TGTGCCAGCAGCTTGGGGGGCACCAGAGGCTACACCTTC; cdr3_aa: CASSLGGTRGYTF
j_call: TRBJ1-1; d_call: TRBD1; clone_size: -; v_call: TRBV7-8; cdr3_nt: TGTGCCAGCAGCAACGGACAGGACACTGAAGCTTTCTTT; cdr3_aa: CASSNGQDTEAFF
j_call: TRBJ2-7; d_call: -; clone_size: few; v_call: TRBV18; cdr3_nt: TGTGCCAGCTCAGCTCAACAGGGTTACGAGCAGTACTTC; cdr3_aa: CASSAQQGYEQYF
j_call: TRBJ2-3; d_call: TRBD1; clone_size: few; v_call: TRBV7-2; cdr3_nt: TGTGCCAGCAGCCCCGGGACAGGCACAGATACGCAGTATTTT; cdr3_aa: CASSPGTGTDTQYF
j_call: TRBJ1-5; d_call: -; clone_size: -; v_call: TRBV6-4; cdr3_nt: TGTGCCAGCAGTGCGGAAGGGGGTCAGCCCCAGCATTTT; cdr3_aa: CASSAEGGQPQHF
j_call: TRBJ2-7; d_call: -; clone_size: -; v_call: TRBV21-1; cdr3_nt: TGTGCCAGGGACAGGGGGCTCTACGAGCAGTACTTC; cdr3_aa: CARDRGLYEQYF
j_call: TRBJ1-2; d_call: -; clone_size: -; v_call: TRBV7-9; cdr3_nt: TGTGCCAGCAGCCGCGAGCAGGAAGTCTCGTATAGGGGCTACACCTTC; cdr3_aa: CASSREQEVSYRGYTF
j_call: TRBJ1-1; d_call: TRBD1; clone_size: -; v_call: TRBV28; cdr3_nt: TGTGCCACCCGAGGACAGGGACAAAACACTGAAGCTTTCTTT; cdr3_aa: CATRGQGQNTEAFF
j_call: TRBJ1-4; d_call: -; clone_size: -; v_call: TRBV7-9; cdr3_nt: TGTGCCAGCAGCTTAGGTTCAGGTCCGCATGAAAAACTGTTTTTT; cdr3_aa: CASSLGSGPHEKLFF
j_call: TRBJ1-5; d_call: -; clone_size: -; v_call: TRBV5-6; cdr3_nt: TGTGCCAGCAGCTTGTCAAATCAGCCCCAGCATTTT; cdr3_aa: CASSLSNQPQHF
j_call: TRBJ2-7; d_call: -; clone_size: -; v_call: TRBV6-5; cdr3_nt: TGTGCCAGCAACCCATTGGGGCTGGACTCCTACGAGCAGTACTTC; cdr3_aa: CASNPLGLDSYEQYF
j_call: TRBJ2-7; d_call: TRBD2; clone_size: -; v_call: TRBV6-6; cdr3_nt: TGTGCCAGCAGCGCTCCACTAGCGGGACGGAACGAGCAGTACTTC; cdr3_aa: CASSAPLAGRNEQYF
j_call: TRBJ1-2; d_call: TRBD1; clone_size: -; v_call: TRBV11-2; cdr3_nt: TGTGCCAGCAGACCGATCAAGGGGGCAGGGGCCAACTATGGCTACACCTTC; cdr3_aa: CASRPIKGAGANYGYTF
j_call: TRBJ2-6; d_call: -; clone_size: -; v_call: TRBV4-1; cdr3_nt: TGCGCCAGCAGCCAAGATTACGGGGGATCTGGGGCCAACGTCCTGACTTTC; cdr3_aa: CASSQDYGGSGANVLTF
j_call: TRBJ2-4; d_call: TRBD2; clone_size: -; v_call: TRBV9; cdr3_nt: TGTGCCAGCAGCCCGGGACTAGCGGGAAACATTCAGTACTTC; cdr3_aa: CASSPGLAGNIQYF
j_call: TRBJ2-3; d_call: -; clone_size: -; v_call: TRBV7-9; cdr3_nt: TGTGCCAGCAGCTTACTAGGGGACCGCCGATTT; cdr3_aa: CASSLLGDRRF
j_call: TRBJ2-3; d_call: -; clone_size: -; v_call: TRBV25-1; cdr3_nt: TGTGCCAGCAGTGTAGGTGGGGAGTCAGATACGCAGTATTTT; cdr3_aa: CASSVGGESDTQYF
j_call: TRBJ2-3; d_call: TRBD1; clone_size: -; v_call: TRBV11-3; cdr3_nt: TGTGCCAGCAGGCAGACAGGGACAGATACGCAGTATTTT; cdr3_aa: CASRQTGTDTQYF
j_call: TRBJ1-3; d_call: -; clone_size: -; v_call: TRBV7-8; cdr3_nt: TGTGCCAGCAGCCCCTTTCGGAGCTCTGGAAACACCATATATTTT; cdr3_aa: CASSPFRSSGNTIYF
j_call: TRBJ2-7; d_call: -; clone_size: -; v_call: TRBV28; cdr3_nt: TGTGCCAGCAGTTTTCGCCACGAGCAGTACTTC; cdr3_aa: CASSFRHEQYF
j_call: TRBJ2-1; d_call: TRBD1; clone_size: -; v_call: TRBV9; cdr3_nt: TGTGCCAGCAAAGGGACAGGGGTTCCTGAGCAGTTCTTC; cdr3_aa: CASKGTGVPEQFF
j_call: TRBJ2-2; d_call: -; clone_size: -; v_call: TRBV15; cdr3_nt: TGTGCCACCAGCAGAGATGCGTCGGCCGGGGAGCTGTTTTTT; cdr3_aa: CATSRDASAGELFF
j_call: TRBJ2-5; d_call: -; clone_size: -; v_call: TRBV12-5; cdr3_nt: TGTGCTAGTGGTTTGAGTAGAGAGACCCAGTACTTC; cdr3_aa: CASGLSRETQYF
j_call: TRBJ2-3; d_call: -; clone_size: -; v_call: TRBV16; cdr3_nt: TGTGCCAGCAGCCAAAGACAGAAGTACACAGATACGCAGTATTTT; cdr3_aa: CASSQRQKYTDTQYF
j_call: TRBJ1-1; d_call: -; clone_size: -; v_call: TRBV18; cdr3_nt: TGTGCCAGCTCACCCCGCGGGGACACTGAAGCTTTCTTT; cdr3_aa: CASSPRGDTEAFF
j_call: TRBJ1-2; d_call: -; clone_size: -; v_call: TRBV15; cdr3_nt: TGTGCCACCAGCAGAGCCGGAGACCGTGGCTACACCTTC; cdr3_aa: CATSRAGDRGYTF
j_call: TRBJ2-3; d_call: TRBD2; clone_size: -; v_call: TRBV7-3; cdr3_nt: TGTGCCAGCAGCCTGGGGACTAGCGGGAGCGCAGATACGCAGTATTTT; cdr3_aa: CASSLGTSGSADTQYF
j_call: TRBJ2-1; d_call: TRBD1; clone_size: -; v_call: TRBV18; cdr3_nt: TGTGCCAGCTCACCACCCAACAGGGGGCAGCTCTACAATGAGCAGTTCTTC; cdr3_aa: CASSPPNRGQLYNEQFF
j_call: TRBJ2-7; d_call: -; clone_size: -; v_call: TRBV4-1; cdr3_nt: TGCGCCAGCAGCCCACGGGGGCTAACCTCCTACGAGCAGTACTTC; cdr3_aa: CASSPRGLTSYEQYF
j_call: TRBJ2-5; d_call: -; clone_size: -; v_call: TRBV28; cdr3_nt: TGTGCCAGCAGTCGACCCAGGGTACAAGAGACCCAGTACTTC; cdr3_aa: CASSRPRVQETQYF
j_call: TRBJ2-1; d_call: TRBD1; clone_size: -; v_call: TRBV5-4; cdr3_nt: TGTGCCAGCAGCGCCGAACCGGGACAGGGAAAGGATGAGCAGTTCTTC; cdr3_aa: CASSAEPGQGKDEQFF
j_call: TRBJ2-1; d_call: -; clone_size: -; v_call: TRBV5-1; cdr3_nt: TGCGCCAGCAGCTTGCCTCGATCGGGGGCTACGAACAATGAGCAGTTCTTC; cdr3_aa: CASSLPRSGATNNEQFF
j_call: TRBJ1-4; d_call: TRBD1; clone_size: -; v_call: TRBV30; cdr3_nt: TGTGCCTGGGGCGAGACAGGGCGGGGTGAAAAACTGTTTTTT; cdr3_aa: CAWGETGRGEKLFF
j_call: TRBJ2-7; d_call: -; clone_size: -; v_call: TRBV21-1; cdr3_nt: TGTGCCAGCAGCAAAGGAGGCGTAGCGGACTATTCCTACGAGCAGTACTTC; cdr3_aa: CASSKGGVADYSYEQYF
j_call: TRBJ1-2; d_call: TRBD1; clone_size: -; v_call: TRBV14; cdr3_nt: TGTGCCAGCAGCCAGGGGACAGACTATGGCTACACCTTC; cdr3_aa: CASSQGTDYGYTF
j_call: TRBJ1-2; d_call: TRBD1; clone_size: once; v_call: TRBV10-3; cdr3_nt: TGTGCCGCTTGGGCTGGACAGGAACAGACCTTC; cdr3_aa: CAAWAGQEQTF
j_call: TRBJ2-1; d_call: -; clone_size: -; v_call: TRBV10-3; cdr3_nt: TGTGCCATCAGAAGCGGGGAGGGGGGCAATGAGCAGTTCTTC; cdr3_aa: CAIRSGEGGNEQFF
j_call: TRBJ1-4; d_call: -; clone_size: -; v_call: TRBV27; cdr3_nt: TGTGCCAGCAGTCTAAGAGGGGCACGGGGAATTGAAAAACTGTTTTTT; cdr3_aa: CASSLRGARGIEKLFF
j_call: TRBJ1-1; d_call: -; clone_size: -; v_call: TRBV28; cdr3_nt: TGTGCCAGCAGTTTGGCCAGCACTGAAGCTTTCTTT; cdr3_aa: CASSLASTEAFF
j_call: TRBJ1-5; d_call: -; clone_size: -; v_call: TRBV2; cdr3_nt: TGTGCCAGCAGTTCCGGACCTAATAGCAATCAGCCCCAGCATTTT; cdr3_aa: CASSSGPNSNQPQHF
j_call: TRBJ1-2; d_call: TRBD1; clone_size: once; v_call: TRBV7-2; cdr3_nt: TGTGCCAGCAGCTGGGACAGTGCTAACTATGGCTACACCTTC; cdr3_aa: CASSWDSANYGYTF
j_call: TRBJ2-7; d_call: -; clone_size: -; v_call: TRBV28; cdr3_nt: TGTGCCAGCAGGCGGGTAAACGAGCAGTACTTC; cdr3_aa: CASRRVNEQYF
j_call: TRBJ2-1; d_call: -; clone_size: -; v_call: TRBV5-6; cdr3_nt: TGTGCCAGCAGCTTGGGGGCCCCATTGGGTGAGCAGTTCTTC; cdr3_aa: CASSLGAPLGEQFF
j_call: TRBJ2-7; d_call: -; clone_size: -; v_call: TRBV4-1; cdr3_nt: TGCGCCAGCAGCCAAGTAGCCTCCGGGACGGTGTACGAGCAGTACTTC; cdr3_aa: CASSQVASGTVYEQYF
j_call: TRBJ1-5; d_call: -; clone_size: -; v_call: TRBV19; cdr3_nt: TGTGCCAGTAGTATCGGGGGCCAGCCCCAGCATTTT; cdr3_aa: CASSIGGQPQHF
j_call: TRBJ1-5; d_call: -; clone_size: -; v_call: TRBV25-1; cdr3_nt: TGTGCCAGCAGTGCGTTCCAATCCAATCAGCCCCAGCATTTT; cdr3_aa: CASSAFQSNQPQHF
j_call: TRBJ2-2; d_call: -; clone_size: -; v_call: TRBV28; cdr3_nt: TGTGCCAGCCGTTCTAGCACCGGGGAGCTGTTTTTT; cdr3_aa: CASRSSTGELFF
j_call: TRBJ2-6; d_call: -; clone_size: -; v_call: TRBV12-5; cdr3_nt: TGTGCTAGTGGGCCAGGGGCAGGGGCCAACGTCCTGACTTTC; cdr3_aa: CASGPGAGANVLTF
j_call: TRBJ2-7; d_call: -; clone_size: -; v_call: TRBV29-1; cdr3_nt: TGCAGCGTTGAAAATCCAGGGAGTTTAACCTACGAGCAGTACTTC; cdr3_aa: CSVENPGSLTYEQYF
j_call: TRBJ1-3; d_call: -; clone_size: -; v_call: TRBV19; cdr3_nt: TGTGCCAGTAGGAGACCTCCCGGAAACACCATATATTTT; cdr3_aa: CASRRPPGNTIYF
j_call: TRBJ2-7; d_call: TRBD2; clone_size: -; v_call: TRBV4-1; cdr3_nt: TGCGCCAGCAGCCAGGGACTAGCGGGGGCGTTCTACGAGCAGTACTTC; cdr3_aa: CASSQGLAGAFYEQYF
j_call: TRBJ2-3; d_call: TRBD2; clone_size: once; v_call: TRBV4-3; cdr3_nt: TGCGCCAGCAGCGTAAGACTAGCGGGAGGGCTGGCGGGTACGCAGTATTTT; cdr3_aa: CASSVRLAGGLAGTQYF
j_call: TRBJ1-1; d_call: -; clone_size: -; v_call: TRBV5-1; cdr3_nt: TGCGCCAGCAGCTTGATACCAGGACCGAGGAACACTGAAGCTTTCTTT; cdr3_aa: CASSLIPGPRNTEAFF